Listed here is a single T cell receptor (beta chain). Its antigen is not yet known. No much larger clonotype is one base removed from it; base qualities were not supplied. This specimen belongs to a study of control samples from healthy donors and cancer patients (dated by TCRdb to the early 2020s). Library creation used the immunoSEQ multiplex PCR assay. The table was pulled from immuneACCESS by TCRdb, which kept in-frame rearrangements only. Such tables lose some clones; where checked, under half of the loss comes from unresolved V genes, and the rest has no known cause. This sample holds around 200,000 clones; about 93% were observed only once. The ten largest clones add up to about 1.6% of the sample. The material sequenced was blood. The TCR sequence derives from a man aged 50 to 60 in good health.

The CDR3 region has the sequence CASSQEWNTEAFF. The DNA sequence is as follows: TGCGCCAGCAGCCAAGAATGGAACACTGAAGCTTTCTTT. The receptor chain draws on TRBV4-3 and TRBJ1-1; no confident D gene assignment can be made. Deletion took 0 bases off V and 1 base off J, with a span of 3 bases between the germline ends. CDR1 LGHNA and CDR2 YSLEER are derived from the germline V gene. The CDR3 sequence holds 13 residues, the cysteine and phenylalanine included. Kept here is only the CDR3 DNA, which spans 39 bases and is read in frame from base 1.